The sample holds a few counts of the clone carrying this TCR beta chain. The V gene's germline CDR1 is MDHEN and CDR2 SYDVKM. The CDR3 is 13 residues long. Trimming removed 6 bases from V and 3 bases from J, with 11 bases in between. The data belong to a study of blood T cell repertoires in COVID-19. Study-wide background: Spain, Italy and the United States supplied samples that represented acute and convalescent COVID-19. PBMCs, B-cell-depleted T cells, or T cells provided the cDNA or gDNA that made up the material.

Original processing methods: Researchers report that nucleated cell counts were estimated from reference gene primer amplification. The data were produced by immunoSEQ multiplex PCR, yet TCRdb's version contains in-frame clones alone and is incomplete. The V and J calls and clone size come from that table; D and trimming were worked out from the DNA. Seen here are 90,000 or so clones, 70% to 80% observed once, and the top ten hold approximately 24%. Sequencing was done on a sample of peripheral blood. The chain recombines TRBV28 with TRBJ1-2, with D possibly being TRBD1 (5 bases). The sequence came from a human donor in a cohort sampled during active COVID-19. In nucleotides, the CDR3 is TGTGCCAGCAGAATCGGGGGGGACTATGGCTACACCTTC. Amino acids: CASRIGGDYGYTF.